This T cell receptor beta chain is drawn from a study of blood T cells in healthy people across ages. A J-beta primer mix and a sample-barcoded 5' primer were used in a second PCR of about 7 to 12 cycles. One entry per CDR3 protein, called by TCRdb with MiXCR from the 5' RACE reads. The table includes 590,000 or so distinct CDR3 sequences, around 31% detected once. Germline V CDR1 and CDR2: LNHDA, SQIVND (reference sequence). The junction had 19 bases not matched to a gene; V was cut back by 4 bases and J by 2 bases. This CDR3 has 19 residues. The origin of this receptor is a woman aged 80 or older in good health. J is TRBJ2-7 and V is TRBV19; 8 bases are a match to TRBD1. The source material was blood. The CDR3 is CASSKFLGVVGTGTYEQYF. For the CDR3, the DNA is TGTGCCAGTAGTAAGTTTTTGGGGGTAGTCGGGACAGGTACCTACGAGCAGTACTTC.